Listed below are T cell receptor beta chains from one sample, sequenced in a study of blood T cell repertoires in COVID-19. Some clones are missing from TCRdb's copy, which holds only in-frame ones; the method was immunoSEQ multiplex PCR. The repertoire holds roughly 91,000 clones, 82% seen once, with approximately 1.2% in the top ten. The specimen sequenced was peripheral blood. Receptors were obtained from a woman of 80 years or more with acute or convalescent COVID-19. The CDR3 runs from the conserved cysteine through the conserved F or W. A D gene is named only where the DNA matches it firmly. Part of the rows lack a size; the others show once, few, many or a class for expanded clones.

D	V	J	size	CDR3	DNA
.	TRBV6-1	TRBJ1-2	.	CASSEGWGDGYTF	TGTGCCAGCAGCGAAGGGTGGGGGGACGGCTACACCTTC
.	TRBV3-1/TRBV3-2	TRBJ1-4	.	CASSQWGLMNEKLFF	TGTGCCAGCAGCCAGTGGGGACTCATGAATGAAAAACTGTTTTTT
.	TRBV7-2	TRBJ2-7	.	CASSSSWGRNYEQYF	TGTGCCAGCAGCTCAAGCTGGGGGAGGAACTACGAGCAGTACTTC
.	TRBV19	TRBJ1-5	once	CASSVGDTVNQPQHF	TGTGCCAGTAGTGTTGGGGACACGGTTAATCAGCCCCAGCATTTT
.	TRBV9	TRBJ2-2	.	CASSVAAGELFF	TGTGCCAGCAGCGTAGCCGCCGGGGAGCTGTTTTTT
.	TRBV28	TRBJ2-5	.	CASSFGMRAQETQYF	TGTGCCAGCAGTTTCGGGATGAGAGCCCAAGAGACCCAGTACTTC
.	TRBV6-5	TRBJ2-5	once	CASSLEGEGTQYF	TGTGCCAGCAGTCTCGAGGGGGAGGGGACCCAGTACTTC
TRBD1	TRBV28	TRBJ2-3	.	CASSLTGADTQYF	TGTGCCAGCAGTTTAACAGGGGCAGATACGCAGTATTTT
.	TRBV16	TRBJ1-2	.	CASSQSRGGNYGYTF	TGTGCCAGCAGCCAATCGAGAGGGGGAAACTATGGCTACACCTTC
TRBD1	TRBV28	TRBJ1-2	.	CASRRDSNYGYTF	TGTGCCAGCAGAAGGGACAGTAACTATGGCTACACCTTC
TRBD2	TRBV6-5	TRBJ2-7	.	CASRNGLAVYEQYF	TGTGCCAGCAGAAATGGACTAGCGGTCTACGAGCAGTACTTC
TRBD1	TRBV5-4	TRBJ1-2	few	CASSRTGSNYGYTF	TGTGCCAGCAGCCGGACAGGCTCTAACTATGGCTACACCTTC
.	TRBV28	TRBJ1-5	.	CASSATGFNQPQHF	TGTGCCAGCAGTGCTACAGGGTTCAATCAGCCCCAGCATTTT
.	TRBV5-1	TRBJ1-1	.	CASSLGANLPEAFF	TGCGCCAGCAGCTTGGGGGCCAACTTACCTGAAGCTTTCTTT
TRBD1	TRBV27	TRBJ1-1	.	CASSPQGALDTEAFF	TGTGCCAGCAGCCCACAGGGGGCGCTGGACACTGAAGCTTTCTTT
.	TRBV2	TRBJ1-6	.	CASSEAGFPLHF	TGTGCCAGCAGTGAAGCGGGCTTTCCCCTCCACTTT
TRBD1	TRBV6-5	TRBJ1-1	.	CASSYAGRGLSAEAFF	TGTGCCAGCAGTTACGCTGGCAGGGGGCTATCGGCTGAAGCTTTCTTT
TRBD2	TRBV28	TRBJ2-3	.	CASSPTGTSGKRAQYF	TGTGCCAGCAGTCCGACCGGGACTAGCGGGAAGCGGGCGCAGTATTTT
TRBD2	TRBV25-1	TRBJ2-1	.	CASTHFSGTWNEQFF	TGTGCCAGCACCCACTTCAGCGGGACCTGGAATGAGCAGTTCTTC
TRBD1	TRBV6-5	TRBJ2-2	.	CASQGQANTGELFF	TGTGCCAGTCAGGGACAGGCGAACACCGGGGAGCTGTTTTTT